The entry below describes one TCR beta chain. The antigen remains undetermined. The sample belongs to a study of cytomegalovirus exposure and HLA in healthy donors. Study outcomes and limitations: TRBV6-2, TRBV6-3 and some other V segments were unresolvable in 87-base-pair reads. Evidence from a later analysis indicated that most CMV-associated TCR beta chains looked HLA-restricted.

V lost 3 bases and J 4 bases, leaving 10 bases between the germline ends. The CDR3 loop spans 13 amino acids. CDR1 SGHRS and CDR2 YFSETQ come from the germline V gene. PCR primers comprised 60 Vbeta and 13 Jbeta primers. Clones were read by immunoSEQ multiplex PCR, and TCRdb kept only the in-frame ones, dropping some. This sample has about 180,000 clones, with 80% to 90% found just once. Sequencing input: PBMCs. The rearrangement joins TRBV5-1 to TRBJ2-5, with D possibly matching TRBD1 (5 bases). The TCR comes from a young woman in good health and CMV-seropositive. This CDR3 is CASSSAGPETQYF. DNA for the CDR3: TGCGCCAGCAGCTCTGCAGGGCCAGAGACCCAGTACTTC.